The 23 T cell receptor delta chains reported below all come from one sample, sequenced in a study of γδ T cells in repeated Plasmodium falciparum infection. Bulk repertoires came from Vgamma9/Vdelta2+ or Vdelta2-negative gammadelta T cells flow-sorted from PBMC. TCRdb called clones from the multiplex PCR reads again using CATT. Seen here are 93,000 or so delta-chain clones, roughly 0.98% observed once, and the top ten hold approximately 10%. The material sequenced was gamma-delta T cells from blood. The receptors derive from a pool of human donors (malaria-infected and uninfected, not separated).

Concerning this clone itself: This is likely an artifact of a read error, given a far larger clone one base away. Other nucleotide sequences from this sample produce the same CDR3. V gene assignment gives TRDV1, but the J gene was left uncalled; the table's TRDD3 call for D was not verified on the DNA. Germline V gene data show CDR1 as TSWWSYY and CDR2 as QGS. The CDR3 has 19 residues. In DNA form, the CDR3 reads TGTGCTCTTACCATTACCCATGGTTATTTACTGGGGGATACCGATAAACTCATCTTC. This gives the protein CALTITHGYLLGDTDKLIF.

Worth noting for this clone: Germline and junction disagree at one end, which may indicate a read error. CDR3 nucleotides: TGTGCTCTTGGGGAACCTCGTTATGGGCTACTGGGGGATACGCCAGTGTACACCGATAAGCTCATCTTT. Protein product: CALGEPRYGLLGDTPVYTDKLIF. The chain employs TRDV1 and TRDJ1, with 13 positions matching TRDD3. Looked up from germline, CDR1 is TSWWSYY and CDR2 is QGS. The CDR3 has 23 residues.

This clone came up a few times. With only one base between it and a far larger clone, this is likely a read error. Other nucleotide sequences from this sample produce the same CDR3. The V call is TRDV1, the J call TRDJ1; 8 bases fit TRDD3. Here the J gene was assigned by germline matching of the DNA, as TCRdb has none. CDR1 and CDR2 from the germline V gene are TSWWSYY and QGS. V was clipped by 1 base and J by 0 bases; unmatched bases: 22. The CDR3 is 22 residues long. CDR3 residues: CALGEPRRRDTRTPFHTDKLIF. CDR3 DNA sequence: TGTGCTCTTGGGGAACCTCGGAGAAGGGATACGCGGACACCATTCCACACCGATAAACTCATCTTT.

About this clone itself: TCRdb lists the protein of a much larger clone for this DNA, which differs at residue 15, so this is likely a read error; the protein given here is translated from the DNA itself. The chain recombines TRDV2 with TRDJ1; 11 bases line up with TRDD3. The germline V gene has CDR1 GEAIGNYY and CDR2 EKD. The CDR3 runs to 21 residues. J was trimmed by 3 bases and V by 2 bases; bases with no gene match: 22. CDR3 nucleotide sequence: TGTGCCTGTGACATTCTAACTGCCAACCTACTGGGGGATAGACCACCCGATAAACTCATCTTT. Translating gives CACDILTANLLGDRPPDKLIF.

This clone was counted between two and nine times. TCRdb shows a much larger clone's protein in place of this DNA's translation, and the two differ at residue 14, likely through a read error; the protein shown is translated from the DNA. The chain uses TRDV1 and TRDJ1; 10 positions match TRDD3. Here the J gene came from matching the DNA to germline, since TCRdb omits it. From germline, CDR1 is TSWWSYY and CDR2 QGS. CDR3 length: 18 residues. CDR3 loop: CALGTHLGDKYNTGKLIF. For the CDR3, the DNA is TGTGCTCTTGGGACCCACCTGGGGGATAAGTATAACACCGGTAAACTCATCTTT.

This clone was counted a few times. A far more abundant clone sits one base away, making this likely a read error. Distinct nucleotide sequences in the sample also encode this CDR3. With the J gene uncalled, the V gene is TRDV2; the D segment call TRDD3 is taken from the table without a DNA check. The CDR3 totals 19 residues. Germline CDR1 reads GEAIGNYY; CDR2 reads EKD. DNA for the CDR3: TGTGCCTGTGACACCGGGGGGTACTGGGGGACCCCGGGGATCGATAAACTCATTTTT. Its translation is CACDTGGYWGTPGIDKLIF.

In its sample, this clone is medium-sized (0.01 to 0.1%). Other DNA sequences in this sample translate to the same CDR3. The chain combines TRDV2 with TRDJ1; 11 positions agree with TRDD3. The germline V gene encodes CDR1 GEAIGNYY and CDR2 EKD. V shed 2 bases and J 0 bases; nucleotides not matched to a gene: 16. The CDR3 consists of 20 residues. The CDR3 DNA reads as TGTGCCTGTGACAAGGTCTCGGTACTGGGGGATAGCCCGTACACCGATAAACTCATCTTT. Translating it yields CACDKVSVLGDSPYTDKLIF.

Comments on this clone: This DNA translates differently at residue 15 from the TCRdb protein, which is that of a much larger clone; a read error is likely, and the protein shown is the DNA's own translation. The CDR3 DNA is TGTGCCTGTGTCCAATTCTCGAGGTATCACCCTTACACCGATGAACTCATCTTT. It codes for CACVQFSRYHPYTDELIF. The genes are TRDV2 and TRDJ1; D is unresolved. The J gene was not available in TCRdb and was assigned here by matching the DNA to germline segments. Germline CDR1 is GEAIGNYY and CDR2 is EKD. This CDR3 is 18 amino acids long.

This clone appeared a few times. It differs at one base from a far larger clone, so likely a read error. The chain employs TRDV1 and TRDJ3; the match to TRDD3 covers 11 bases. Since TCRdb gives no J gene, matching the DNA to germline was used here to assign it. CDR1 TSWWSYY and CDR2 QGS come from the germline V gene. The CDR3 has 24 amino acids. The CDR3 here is CALGECRPSLWGIRCSWDTRQMFF. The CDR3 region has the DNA TGTGCTCTCGGGGAATGCCGGCCTTCTTTATGGGGGATACGCTGCTCCTGGGACACCCGACAGATGTTTTTC.

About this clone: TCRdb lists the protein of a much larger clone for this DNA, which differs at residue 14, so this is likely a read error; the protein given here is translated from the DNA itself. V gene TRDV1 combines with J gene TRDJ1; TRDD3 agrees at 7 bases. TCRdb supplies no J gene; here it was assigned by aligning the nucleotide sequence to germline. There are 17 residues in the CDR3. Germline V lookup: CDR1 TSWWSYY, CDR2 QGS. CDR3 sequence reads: CALGDPTRYGIPDRLIF. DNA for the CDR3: TGTGCTCTTGGGGATCCGACCCGCTACGGGATACCCGATAGACTCATCTTT.

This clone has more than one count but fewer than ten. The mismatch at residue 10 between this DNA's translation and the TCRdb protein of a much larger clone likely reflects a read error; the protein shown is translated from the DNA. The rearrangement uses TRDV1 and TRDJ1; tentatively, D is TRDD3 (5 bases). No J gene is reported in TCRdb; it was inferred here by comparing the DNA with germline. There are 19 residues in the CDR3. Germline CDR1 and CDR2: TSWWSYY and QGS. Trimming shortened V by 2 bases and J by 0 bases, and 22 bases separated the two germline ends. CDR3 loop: CALGESTQYRGVYTDKLIF. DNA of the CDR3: TGTGCTCTTGGGGAATCTACGCAGTACCGGGGAGTGTACACCGATAAACTCATCTTT.

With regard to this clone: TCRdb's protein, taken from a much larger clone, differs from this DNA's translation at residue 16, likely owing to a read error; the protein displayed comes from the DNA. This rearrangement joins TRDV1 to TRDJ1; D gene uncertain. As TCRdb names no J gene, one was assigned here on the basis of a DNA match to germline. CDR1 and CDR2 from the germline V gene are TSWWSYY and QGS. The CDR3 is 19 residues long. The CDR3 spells CALGGRINRSCRDTDELIF. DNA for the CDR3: TGTGCTCTTGGGGGACGTATAAACCGCTCGTGTAGGGACACCGATGAACTCATCTTT.

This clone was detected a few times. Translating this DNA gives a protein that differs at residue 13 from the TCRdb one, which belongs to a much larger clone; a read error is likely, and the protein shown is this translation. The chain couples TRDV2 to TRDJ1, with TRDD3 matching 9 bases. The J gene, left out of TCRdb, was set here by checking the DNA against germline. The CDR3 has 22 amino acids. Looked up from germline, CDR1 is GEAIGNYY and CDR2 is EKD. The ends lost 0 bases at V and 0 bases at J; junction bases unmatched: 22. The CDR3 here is CACDTGGPDTGGHAPYTDKLIF. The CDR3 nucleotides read TGTGCCTGTGACACCGGAGGCCCGGATACTGGGGGACACGCACCGTACACCGATAAACTCATCTTT.

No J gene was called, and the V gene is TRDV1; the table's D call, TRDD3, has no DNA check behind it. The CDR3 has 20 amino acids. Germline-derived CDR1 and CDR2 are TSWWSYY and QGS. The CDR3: CALGERRTRGGHPFAWGLTF. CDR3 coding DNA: TGTGCTCTTGGGGAACGCCGCACTCGAGGGGGACACCCTTTTGCATGGGGACTCACCTTT.

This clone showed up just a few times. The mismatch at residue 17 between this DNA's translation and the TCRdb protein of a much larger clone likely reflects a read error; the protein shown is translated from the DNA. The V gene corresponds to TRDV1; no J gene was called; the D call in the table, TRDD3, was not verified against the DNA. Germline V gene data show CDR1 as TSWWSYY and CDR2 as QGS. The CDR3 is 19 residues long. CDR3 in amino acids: CALGGLSRSGALYTDKPIF. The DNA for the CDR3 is TGTGCTCTTGGGGGACTCTCGAGGTCGGGGGCCCTGTACACCGATAAACCCATCTTT.

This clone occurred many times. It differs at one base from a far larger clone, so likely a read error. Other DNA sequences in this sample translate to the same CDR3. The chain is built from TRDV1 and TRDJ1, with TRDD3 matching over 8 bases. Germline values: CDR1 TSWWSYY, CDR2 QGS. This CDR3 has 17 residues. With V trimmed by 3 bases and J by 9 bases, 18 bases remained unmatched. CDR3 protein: CALGDHSCYWGVRQLIF. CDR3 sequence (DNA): TGTGCTCTTGGGGATCATTCTTGTTACTGGGGGGTCCGACAACTCATCTTT.

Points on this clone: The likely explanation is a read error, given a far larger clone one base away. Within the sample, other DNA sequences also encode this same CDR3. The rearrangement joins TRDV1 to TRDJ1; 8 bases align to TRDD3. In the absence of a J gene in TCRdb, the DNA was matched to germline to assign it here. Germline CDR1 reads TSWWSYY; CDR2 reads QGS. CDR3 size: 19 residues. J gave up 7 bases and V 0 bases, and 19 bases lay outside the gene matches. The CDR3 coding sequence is TGTGCTCTTGGGGAACTGTTCCCCCGGGCTTCACGTTGGGGGATTAAACTCATCTTT. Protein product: CALGELFPRASRWGIKLIF.

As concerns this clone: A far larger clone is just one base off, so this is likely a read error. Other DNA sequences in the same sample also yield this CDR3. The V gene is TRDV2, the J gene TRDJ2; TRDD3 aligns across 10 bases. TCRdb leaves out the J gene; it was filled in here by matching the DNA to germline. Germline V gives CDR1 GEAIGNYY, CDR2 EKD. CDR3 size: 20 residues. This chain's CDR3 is CACDTIPTGGLIELTAQLFF. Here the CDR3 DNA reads TGTGCTTGTGACACTATCCCTACTGGGGGATTAATTGAGTTGACAGCACAACTCTTCTTT.

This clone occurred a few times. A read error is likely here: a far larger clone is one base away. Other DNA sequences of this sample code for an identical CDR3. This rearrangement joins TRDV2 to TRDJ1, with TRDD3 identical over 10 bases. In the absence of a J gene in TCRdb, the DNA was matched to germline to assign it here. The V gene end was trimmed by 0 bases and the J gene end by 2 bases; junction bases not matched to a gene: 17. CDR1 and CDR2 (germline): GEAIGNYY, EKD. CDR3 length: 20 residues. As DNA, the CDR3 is TGTGCCTGTGACACCGTCCCTACTGGGGGATTGGGGGGGTATACCGATAAACTCATCTTT. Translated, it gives CACDTVPTGGLGGYTDKLIF.

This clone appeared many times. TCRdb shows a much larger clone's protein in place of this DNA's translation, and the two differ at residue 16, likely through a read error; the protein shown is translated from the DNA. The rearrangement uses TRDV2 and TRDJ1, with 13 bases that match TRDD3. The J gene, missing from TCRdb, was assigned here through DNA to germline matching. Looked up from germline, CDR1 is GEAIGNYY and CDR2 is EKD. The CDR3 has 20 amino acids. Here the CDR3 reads CACDTLVLGDTRKDTGKLIF. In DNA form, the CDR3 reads TGTGCCTGTGACACCCTGGTACTGGGGGATACGCGGAAGGACACCGGTAAACTCATCTTT.

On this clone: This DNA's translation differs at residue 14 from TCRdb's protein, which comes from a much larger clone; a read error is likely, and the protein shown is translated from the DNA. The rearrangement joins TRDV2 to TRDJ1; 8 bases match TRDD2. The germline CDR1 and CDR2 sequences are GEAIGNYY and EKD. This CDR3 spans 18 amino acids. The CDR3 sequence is CACDTLLPTDGDTYKLIF. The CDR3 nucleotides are TGTGCCTGTGACACCCTACTTCCTACGGACGGAGACACCTATAAACTCATCTTT.

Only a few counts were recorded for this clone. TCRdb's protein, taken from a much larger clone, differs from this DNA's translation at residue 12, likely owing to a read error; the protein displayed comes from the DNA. CDR3 nucleotide sequence: TGTGCCTGCGGCAAGGTTAGTTCGGACACCGATAGACTCATCTTT. Its translation is CACGKVSSDTDRLIF. The chain joins TRDV2 to TRDJ1; unclear D gene. The J gene is not listed in TCRdb, so it was assigned here from a DNA match to germline. Germline values: CDR1 GEAIGNYY, CDR2 EKD. The CDR3 sequence is 15 residues long.

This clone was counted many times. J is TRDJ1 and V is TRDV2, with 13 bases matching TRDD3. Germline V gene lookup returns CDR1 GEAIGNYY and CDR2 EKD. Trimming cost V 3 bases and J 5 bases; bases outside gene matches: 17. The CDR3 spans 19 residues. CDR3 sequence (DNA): TGTGCCTGTGACGCCCTACTGGGGGATACGCCGCCCCCTCAAGATAAACTCATCTTT. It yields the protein CACDALLGDTPPPQDKLIF.